This is a list of T cell receptor beta chains from one sample in a study of T cell responses to AZD1222 COVID-19 vaccine. The assay was immunoSEQ multiplex PCR, and TCRdb's table has in-frame clones only and misses some. The profile shows roughly 150,000 clones, around 91% of them singletons. Sequencing was performed on peripheral blood, taken on day 0 of AZD1222 vaccination. These receptor sequences come from an adult in good health. The CDR3 runs from the conserved cysteine through the conserved F or W. Each record gives: J gene, V gene, clone size, D gene, CDR3 DNA, CDR3 protein. A D gene is named only where the DNA matches it firmly. Some rows have no size entry. The others give once, few or many, or a class for an expanded clone.

TRBJ2-3 TRBV4-1 once - TGCGCCAGCAGCCAAGATCAGTTTAGCACAGATACGCAGTATTTT CASSQDQFSTDTQYF
TRBJ2-1 TRBV12-5 once TRBD2 TGTGCTAGTATCCAGCGGGAAAACAATGAGCAGTTCTTC CASIQRENNEQFF
TRBJ1-3 TRBV6-5 once - TGTGCCAGCAAGACAGCCACTGGAAACACCATATATTTT CASKTATGNTIYF
TRBJ1-1 TRBV7-2 - TRBD1 TGTGCCAGCAGCCCCCAGGGGGGCGGCACTGAAGCTTTCTTT CASSPQGGGTEAFF
TRBJ1-1 TRBV6-5 - - TGTGCCAGCAGTTACTTCCGGAGTAACACTGAAGCTTTCTTT CASSYFRSNTEAFF
TRBJ1-2 TRBV18 - - TGTGCCAGCTCACCACGAGCAGGGACCTATGGCTACACCTTC CASSPRAGTYGYTF
TRBJ1-5 TRBV28 - - TGTGCCAGCACCCAGACGAATCAGCCCCAGCATTTT CASTQTNQPQHF
TRBJ1-5 TRBV29-1 - - TGCAGCGTTGCAGTCCAGGGCAATCAGCCCCAGCATTTT CSVAVQGNQPQHF
TRBJ2-2 TRBV4-2 - - TGTGCCAGCAGCCAAGATCAGGGGTCCTTAGGGGAGCTGTTTTTT CASSQDQGSLGELFF
TRBJ2-5 TRBV4-2 - TRBD2 TGTGCCAGCAGCCAAGATTTCGGACTAGTCGGAGAGACCCAGTACTTC CASSQDFGLVGETQYF
TRBJ2-3 TRBV19 - - TGTGCCAGTAACGACCCGGGGAGATACACAGATACGCAGTATTTT CASNDPGRYTDTQYF
TRBJ1-1 TRBV5-6 few - TGTGCCAGCAGCCCTCGACCAGGTGATCGGTACACTGAAGCTTTCTTT CASSPRPGDRYTEAFF
TRBJ2-2 TRBV28 - - TGTGCCAGCAGTCCTCTGAACACCGGGGAGCTGTTTTTT CASSPLNTGELFF
TRBJ1-5 TRBV4-1 - - TGCGCCAGCAGCCAAGATAGGGGGGGTCGATTTCAGCCCCAGCATTTT CASSQDRGGRFQPQHF
TRBJ1-5 TRBV7-2 - - TGTGCCAGCAGCTTCGGGGGGTCGGCCAATCAGCCCCAGCATTTT CASSFGGSANQPQHF
TRBJ2-3 TRBV7-2 - TRBD1 TGTGCCAGCAGCTTTGGGACAGGGGTTCGCACAGATACGCAGTATTTT CASSFGTGVRTDTQYF
TRBJ2-3 TRBV5-4 - - TGTGCCAGCAGCTCTGTGGGTCCTTCGGATACGCAGTATTTT CASSSVGPSDTQYF
TRBJ2-3 TRBV10-3 - TRBD2 TGTGCCATCAGTGAAAGAAGGACTAGCGGGAGGGACGCTAGGAGAGATACGCAGTATTTT CAISERRTSGRDARRDTQYF
TRBJ1-2 TRBV14 - TRBD1 TGTGCCAGCAGCCAGCAGGGGGTCCATGGCTACACCTTC CASSQQGVHGYTF
TRBJ2-5 TRBV4-2 - - TGTGCCAGCAGCCAAGAAGCCCTTGGACAAGAGACCCAGTACTTC CASSQEALGQETQYF
TRBJ2-7 TRBV2 - TRBD1 TGTGCCAGCTACGGACAGGGTAGTTCCTACGAGCAGTACTTC CASYGQGSSYEQYF
TRBJ1-2 TRBV5-6 - TRBD1 TGTGCCAGCAGCTTGCTCCGCAGGGGGCGAGTCTATGGCTACACCTTC CASSLLRRGRVYGYTF
TRBJ2-2 TRBV6-5 - - TGTGCCAGCAGTTACTCGAGTTACTCGGACACCGGGGAGCTGTTTTTT CASSYSSYSDTGELFF
TRBJ2-3 TRBV9 - - TGTGCCAGCAGCGTAGGATATGCTAGGAGCACAGATACGCAGTATTTT CASSVGYARSTDTQYF
TRBJ1-1 TRBV5-4 - - TGTGCCAGCTCGTTGAACACTGAAGCTTTCTTT CASSLNTEAFF
TRBJ1-5 TRBV5-6 - TRBD1 TGTGCCAGCAGCTTGCAGGGGGCGTCTGGTCAGCCCCAGCATTTT CASSLQGASGQPQHF
TRBJ2-1 TRBV19 - TRBD2 TGTGCCAGTAGCACCGGGACTAGCACCTACAATGAGCAGTTCTTC CASSTGTSTYNEQFF
TRBJ2-1 TRBV25-1 - - TGTGCCAGCAGCCACCAGGGGGGGCCGCCGTTCTTC CASSHQGGPPFF
TRBJ2-2 TRBV28 - - TGTGCCAGCTTTCACAGGAACACCGGGGAGCTGTTTTTT CASFHRNTGELFF
TRBJ2-7 TRBV7-6 - - TGTGCCAGCAGCTTAGAGGTCAGGCTGGAGGCCTACGAGCAGTACTTC CASSLEVRLEAYEQYF
TRBJ2-5 TRBV7-2 - - TGTGCCAGCAGCTTTCTCACGCATCGGGACGGGATCCAAGAGACCCAGTACTTC CASSFLTHRDGIQETQYF
TRBJ1-3 TRBV7-8 - - TGTGCCAGCAGCAGGGGGAGATTCTCTGGAAACACCATATATTTT CASSRGRFSGNTIYF
TRBJ1-6 TRBV12-3/TRBV12-4 - - TGTGCCAGCAGTTTAGTCGACGGGTCACCCCTCCACTTT CASSLVDGSPLHF
TRBJ1-2 TRBV18 - - TGTGCCAGCTCAGGTTCGGACACCAACTATGGCTACACCTTC CASSGSDTNYGYTF
TRBJ1-1 TRBV19 - - TGTGCCAGTAGTGTAGGGCAGTCGAACACTGAAGCTTTCTTT CASSVGQSNTEAFF
TRBJ2-7 TRBV10-3 few TRBD2 TGTGCCATCAGTGAGGGGACTAGCGGCTATACCTACGAGCAGTACTTC CAISEGTSGYTYEQYF
TRBJ2-7 TRBV6-5 - - TGTGCCAGCAGTTCAACCGGGACCTCCTACGAGCAGTACTTC CASSSTGTSYEQYF